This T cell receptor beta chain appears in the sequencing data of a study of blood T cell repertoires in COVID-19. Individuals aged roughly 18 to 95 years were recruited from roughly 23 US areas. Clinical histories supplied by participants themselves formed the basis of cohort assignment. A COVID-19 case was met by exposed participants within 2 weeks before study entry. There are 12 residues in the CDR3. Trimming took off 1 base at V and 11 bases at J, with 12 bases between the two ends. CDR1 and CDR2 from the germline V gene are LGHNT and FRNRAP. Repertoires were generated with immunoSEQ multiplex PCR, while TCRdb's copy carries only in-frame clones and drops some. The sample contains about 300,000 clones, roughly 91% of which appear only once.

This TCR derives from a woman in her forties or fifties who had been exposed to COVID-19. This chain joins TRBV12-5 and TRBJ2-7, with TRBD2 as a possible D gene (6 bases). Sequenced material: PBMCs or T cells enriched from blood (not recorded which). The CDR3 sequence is CASGLGGEEKYF. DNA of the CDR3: TGTGCTAGTGGTTTGGGGGGGGAAGAAAAGTACTTC. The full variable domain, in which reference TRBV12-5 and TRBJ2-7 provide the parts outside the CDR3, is DARVTQTPRHKVTEMGQEVTMRCQPILGHNTVFWYRQTMMQGLELLAYFRNRAPLDDSGMPKDRFSAEMPDATLATLKIQPSEPRDSAVYFCASGLGGEEKYFGPGTRLTVT.